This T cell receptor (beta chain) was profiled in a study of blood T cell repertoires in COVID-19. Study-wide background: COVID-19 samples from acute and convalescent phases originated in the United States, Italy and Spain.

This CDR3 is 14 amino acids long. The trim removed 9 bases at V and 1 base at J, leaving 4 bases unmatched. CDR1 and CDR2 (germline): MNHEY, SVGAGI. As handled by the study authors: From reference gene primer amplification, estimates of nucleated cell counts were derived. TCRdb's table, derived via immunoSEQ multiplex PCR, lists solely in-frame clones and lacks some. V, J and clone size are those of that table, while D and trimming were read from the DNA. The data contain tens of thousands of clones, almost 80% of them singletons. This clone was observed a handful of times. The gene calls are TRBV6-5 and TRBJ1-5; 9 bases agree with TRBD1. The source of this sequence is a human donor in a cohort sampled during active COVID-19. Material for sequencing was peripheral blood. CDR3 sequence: CASRGTGSNQPQHF. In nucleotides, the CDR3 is TGTGCCAGTAGGGGGACAGGGAGCAATCAGCCCCAGCATTTT.